This section outlines one T cell receptor beta chain sequence together with its context. This record belongs to a study of blood T cell repertoires in COVID-19. Study details: Sample material is recorded as cDNA or gDNA derived from T cells, B-cell-depleted T cells, or PBMCs.

CDR1 and CDR2 from the germline V gene are LGHNA and YNFKEQ. V lost 1 base to trimming and J lost 5 bases; unmatched junction nucleotides: 4. The CDR3 totals 15 residues. The method was immunoSEQ multiplex PCR; TCRdb's version includes in-frame clones alone and lacks a portion of them. The sample lists some 280,000 clones, around 89% occurring once. This rearrangement joins TRBV4-2 to TRBJ2-5; 10 nucleotides line up with TRBD1. This clonotype originated in a woman aged 60 to 75 with acute or convalescent COVID-19. Input material: peripheral blood. The CDR3 here is CASSQGQGAGETQYF. CDR3 sequence (DNA): TGTGCCAGCAGCCAAGGACAGGGGGCCGGTGAGACCCAGTACTTC.